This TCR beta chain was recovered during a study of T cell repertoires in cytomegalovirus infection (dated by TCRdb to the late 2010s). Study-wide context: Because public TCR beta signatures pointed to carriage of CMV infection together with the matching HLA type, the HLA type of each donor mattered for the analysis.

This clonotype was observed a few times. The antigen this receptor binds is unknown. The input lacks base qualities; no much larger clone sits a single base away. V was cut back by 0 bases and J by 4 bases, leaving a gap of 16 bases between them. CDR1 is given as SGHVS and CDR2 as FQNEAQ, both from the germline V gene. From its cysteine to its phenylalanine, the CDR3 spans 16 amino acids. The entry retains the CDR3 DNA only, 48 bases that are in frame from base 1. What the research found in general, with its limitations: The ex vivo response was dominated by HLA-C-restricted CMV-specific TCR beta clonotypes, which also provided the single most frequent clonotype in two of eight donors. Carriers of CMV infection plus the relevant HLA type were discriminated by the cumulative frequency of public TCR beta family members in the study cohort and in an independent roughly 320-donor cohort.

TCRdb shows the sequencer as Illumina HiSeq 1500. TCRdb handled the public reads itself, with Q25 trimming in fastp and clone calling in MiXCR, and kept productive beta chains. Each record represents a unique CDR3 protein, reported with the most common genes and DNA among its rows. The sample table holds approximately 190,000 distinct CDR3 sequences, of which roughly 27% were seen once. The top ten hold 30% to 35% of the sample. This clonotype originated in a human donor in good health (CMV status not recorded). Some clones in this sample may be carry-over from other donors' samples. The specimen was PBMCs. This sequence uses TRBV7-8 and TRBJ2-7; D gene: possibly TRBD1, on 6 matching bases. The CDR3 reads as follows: CASSLAVWDIPYEQYF. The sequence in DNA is TGTGCCAGCAGCTTAGCGGTTTGGGACATACCTTACGAGCAGTACTTC.